The 4 T cell receptor beta chains below all came from one sample that was sequenced in a study of cytomegalovirus exposure and HLA in healthy donors (dated by TCRdb to about 2017). Receptors were amplified or captured by the immunoSEQ multiplex PCR assay. TCRdb took this table from immuneACCESS and kept in-frame rearrangements with V and J called. Such tables lack part of the clones; where checked against another copy, unresolved V genes explain under half of the gap, and the rest is unexplained. Across this sample there are 110,000 to 150,000 clones, with around 89% seen only once. The leading ten clones occupy about 6.7% of the sample. What was sequenced was PBMCs. All receptors come from a young woman in good health and CMV-seropositive.

The chain carries TRBV28 and TRBJ1-5, with no clear D. From germline, CDR1 is MDHEN and CDR2 SYDVKM. The CDR3 consists of 13 residues. V was cut by 3 bases and J by 3 bases, with 6 bases left in between. The CDR3 is CASSFDTNQPQHF. The DNA for the CDR3 is TGTGCCAGCAGTTTCGACACCAATCAGCCCCAGCATTTT.

This chain connects TRBV6-5 to TRBJ2-3; TRBD2 aligns across 12 bases. CDR1 is MNHEY and CDR2 is SVGAGI in the germline V gene. This CDR3 spans 16 amino acids. The V and J ends lost 0 bases and 3 bases, in that order; junction bases with no gene match: 1. The CDR3 DNA sequence: TGTGCCAGCAGTTACTCCACTAGCGGGGGGACAGATACGCAGTATTTT. It encodes CASSYSTSGGTDTQYF.

The rearrangement joins TRBV18 to TRBJ1-4, with a tentative D call TRBD1 (5 bases). Between the trimmed V and J ends, which lost 0 bases and 7 bases, there was a span of 15 bases. Germline assignment: CDR1 KGHSH and CDR2 LQKENI. The CDR3 covers 16 residues. The CDR3 DNA follows: TGTGCCAGCTCACCACCGACGGGGGTGAGGGGTGAAAAACTGTTTTTT. This gives the protein CASSPPTGVRGEKLFF.

The chain employs TRBV5-1 and TRBJ1-4; the D gene is possibly TRBD1 (5 bases). Germline V gene data show CDR1 as SGHRS and CDR2 as YFSETQ. The CDR3 length is 14 residues. The germline V and J ends were trimmed by 4 bases and 0 bases, with 7 bases remaining between them. Here the CDR3 reads CASSARATNEKLFF. CDR3 in DNA: TGCGCCAGCAGCGCCAGGGCAACTAATGAAAAACTGTTTTTT.